The sample holds many counts of the clone carrying this T cell receptor (beta chain). The antigen is unknown. The sample comes from a study of T cell responses to AZD1222 COVID-19 vaccine. Study-wide findings and caveats: A mostly white British donor set with more females was recruited, and clonal diversity was possibly underestimated. Within unmutated variant regions lay the reported targets of nearly half of spike-specific TCRs. Spike-specific TCRs gained breadth and depth after people received two AZD1222 doses.

Trimming cost V 0 bases and J 1 base; bases outside gene matches: 8. Germline CDR1 reads SGDLS; CDR2 reads YYNGEE. The CDR3 loop spans 17 amino acids. Libraries were prepared by immunoSEQ multiplex PCR; TCRdb keeps only in-frame clonotypes and omits some of them. This sample has about 87,000 clones; around 89% occur once, and the top ten carry less than 3%. The rearrangement links TRBV9 to TRBJ2-3, with TRBD1 identical over 7 bases. The sample consisted of peripheral blood, taken on day 0 of AZD1222 vaccination. This TCR derives from an adult in good health. The CDR3 DNA reads as TGTGCCAGCAGCGTAGGAGTTGGGCAGGGGGGCACAGATACGCAGTATTTT. It translates to CASSVGVGQGGTDTQYF.